Presented here are 9 T cell receptor beta chains from one specimen sequenced in a study of blood T cell repertoires in COVID-19. The method was immunoSEQ multiplex PCR; TCRdb's version includes in-frame clones alone and lacks a portion of them. Seen here are roughly 160,000 clones, less than 85% observed once, and the top ten hold roughly 10%. The sample comprised peripheral blood. Every receptor here comes from an elderly woman with active or convalescent COVID-19.

CDR3 in amino acids: CASSIGTGGETQYF. CDR3 DNA sequence: TGCGCCAGCAGCATAGGGACAGGGGGGGAGACCCAGTACTTC. The chain links TRBV5-1 to TRBJ2-5; TRBD1 agrees at 11 bases. The CDR3 contains 14 residues. Germline CDR1 reads SGHRS; CDR2 reads YFSETQ. The V gene end was trimmed by 4 bases and the J gene end by 5 bases; junction bases not matched to a gene: 4. Supplemented by reference TRBV5-1 and TRBJ2-5, the full variable domain reads KAGVTQTPRYLIKTRGQQVTLSCSPISGHRSVSWYQQTPGQGLQFLFEYFSETQRNKGNFPGRFSGRQFSNSRSEMNVSTLELGDSALYLCASSIGTGGETQYFGPGTRLLVL.

This chain links TRBV7-2 with TRBJ2-2; 8 nucleotides match TRBD2. Germline CDR1 and CDR2: SGHTA and FQGNSA. With V trimmed by 2 bases and J by 7 bases, 3 bases remained unmatched. This CDR3 contains 14 residues. As DNA, the CDR3 is TGTGCCAGCAGCTTATTCAGCGGGGGCGGGGAGCTGTTTTTT. Its translation: CASSLFSGGGELFF. Using reference TRBV7-2 and TRBJ2-2 for the parts outside the CDR3, the full variable domain is GAGVSQSPSNKVTEKGKDVELRCDPISGHTALYWYRQSLGQGLEFLIYFQGNSAPDKSGLPSDRFSAERTGGSVSTLTIQRTQQEDSAVYLCASSLFSGGGELFFGEGSRLTVL.

The V call is TRBV5-1, the J call TRBJ2-1, with TRBD1 as a possible D gene (6 bases). The CDR3 is 14 residues long. Trimming left V 5 bases short and J 4 bases short, with 13 bases between. Germline V CDR1 and CDR2: SGHRS, YFSETQ. CDR3 in amino acids: CASRGHNFYNEQFF. In nucleotides, the CDR3 is TGCGCCAGCAGGGGACATAATTTTTACAATGAGCAGTTCTTC.

The chain combines TRBV7-9 with TRBJ2-6, with a possible D match to TRBD2 (5 bases). The CDR3 covers 15 residues. Trimming cost V 2 bases and J 2 bases, with 7 bases left between them. Germline loops: CDR1 SEHNR, CDR2 FQNEAQ (reference sequence). The CDR3 nucleotides are TGTGCCAGCAGCTTACGGGGAGCTGGGGCCAACGTCCTGACTTTC. This codes for CASSLRGAGANVLTF.

This clone has only one observation. The chain is built from TRBV29-1 and TRBJ1-1; 7 bases agree with TRBD1. CDR3 length equals 14 residues. V was pared by 3 bases and J by 4 bases, with 8 bases of the junction left unmatched. CDR1 and CDR2 (germline): SQVTM, ANQGSEA. CDR3 in amino acids: CSVDRQGVGTEAFF. The CDR3 nucleotides read TGCAGCGTTGACAGACAGGGTGTAGGCACTGAAGCTTTCTTT.

This clone was picked up a small number of times. This rearrangement joins TRBV12-5 to TRBJ1-2; TRBD1 agrees at 9 bases. The trim removed 6 bases at V and 7 bases at J, leaving 9 bases unmatched. Germline V gene sequence: CDR1 LGHNT, CDR2 FRNRAP. This CDR3 is 14 amino acids long. This CDR3 reads CASGGTGPGFGYTF. The CDR3 DNA reads as TGTGCTAGTGGAGGGACAGGGCCGGGTTTTGGCTACACCTTC. The whole variable domain, filled in from reference TRBV12-5 and TRBJ1-2, reads DARVTQTPRHKVTEMGQEVTMRCQPILGHNTVFWYRQTMMQGLELLAYFRNRAPLDDSGMPKDRFSAEMPDATLATLKIQPSEPRDSAVYFCASGGTGPGFGYTFGSGTRLTVV.

This clone appeared many times. CDR3 coding DNA: TGTGCCAGCAGCTTGTTAACAGGGGGCTACAATGAGCAGTTCTTC. It yields the protein CASSLLTGGYNEQFF. The chain couples TRBV5-4 to TRBJ2-1; TRBD1 agrees at 8 bases. Germline-derived CDR1 and CDR2 are SGHNT and YYREEE (reference sequence). Unmatched junction bases numbered 3, after V lost 1 base and J lost 3 bases. The CDR3 contains 15 residues.

The V call is TRBV6-5, the J call TRBJ1-2; 9 bases line up with TRBD1. Germline values: CDR1 MNHEY, CDR2 SVGAGI. The trim removed 10 bases at V and 6 bases at J, leaving 6 bases unmatched. The CDR3 spans 12 residues. CDR3 nucleotide sequence: TGTGCCAACCGGGACAGGGCAGATGGCTACACCTTC. Amino acids: CANRDRADGYTF.

This sequence joins TRBV24-1 and TRBJ2-7; 10 bases align to TRBD1. J was trimmed by 3 bases and V by 3 bases; bases with no gene match: 4. CDR3 length: 15 amino acids. The germline gives CDR1 KGHDR, CDR2 SFDVKD. In nucleotides, the CDR3 is TGTGCCACCAGTGATCCCCGGACAGGGGGCTACGAGCAGTACTTC. Translating gives CATSDPRTGGYEQYF.